Each of the 20 T cell receptor beta chains below was sequenced from the same sample in a study of cytotoxic CD8 clonotypes in ibrutinib-treated CLL. Assay used: immunoSEQ multiplex PCR; TCRdb lists only in-frame clones, some missing. The table lists roughly 300,000 clones, roughly four fifths of them singletons. The sequences come from PBMCs, collected at disease progression, from a patient treated with ibrutinib. The receptors come from a human donor with chronic lymphocytic leukemia.

The chain uses TRBV12-5 and TRBJ1-4; D gene ambiguous. The CDR3 extends over 15 amino acids. The V gene lost 0 bases and the J gene lost 8 bases, with 13 bases spanning the gap. Germline loops: CDR1 LGHNT, CDR2 FRNRAP. CDR3 residues: CASGLVPHGGEKLFF. For the CDR3, the DNA is TGTGCTAGTGGTTTGGTACCCCACGGAGGGGAAAAACTGTTTTTT.

This clone was seen a handful of times. V gene TRBV18 combines with J gene TRBJ2-1; 9 nucleotides line up with TRBD1. Trimming at V came to 4 bases and at J to 5 bases, leaving 9 bases not matched to a gene. CDR1 and CDR2 (germline): KGHSH, LQKENI. This CDR3 contains 16 residues. CDR3 region: CASSLLRTGADNEQFF. CDR3 DNA: TGTGCCAGCTCACTTCTCAGGACAGGGGCGGACAATGAGCAGTTCTTC. Drawing the rest from reference TRBV18 and TRBJ2-1, the complete variable domain is NAGVMQNPRHLVRRRGQEARLRCSPMKGHSHVYWYRQLPEEGLKFMVYLQKENIIDESGMPKERFSAEFPKEGPSILRIQQVVRGDSAAYFCASSLLRTGADNEQFFGPGTRLTVL.

The gene calls are TRBV19 and TRBJ2-3; D remains ambiguous. Trimming took off 5 bases at V and 1 base at J, with 16 bases between the two ends. The CDR3 contains 16 residues. Germline values: CDR1 LNHDA, CDR2 SQIVND (reference sequence). CDR3 amino acids: CASSPRISMGTDTQYF. The DNA of the CDR3 is TGTGCCAGTAGTCCCCGCATCTCAATGGGCACAGATACGCAGTATTTT. Filled out from reference TRBV19 and TRBJ2-3, the complete variable domain reads DGGITQSPKYLFRKEGQNVTLSCEQNLNHDAMYWYRQDPGQGLRLIYYSQIVNDFQKGDIAEGYSVSREKKESFPLTVTSAQKNPTAFYLCASSPRISMGTDTQYFGPGTRLTVL.

This chain uses TRBV6-6 with TRBJ2-5; D might be TRBD2 (5 bases). Deletions cut 6 bases from V and 3 bases from J, with 20 bases between. The CDR3 sequence is 16 residues long. The germline V gene encodes CDR1 MNHNY and CDR2 SVGAGI (reference sequence). CDR3 residues: CASSSLTSFGEETQYF. The CDR3 region has the DNA TGTGCCAGCAGCTCCCTAACTAGTTTTGGGGAAGAGACCCAGTACTTC.

The rearrangement links TRBV4-1 to TRBJ2-2; 10 nucleotides line up with TRBD2. With 1 base clipped from V and 2 bases from J, the junction kept 7 bases outside the gene matches. The CDR3 runs 18 residues. CDR1 MGHRA and CDR2 YSYEKL come from the germline V gene. For the CDR3, the DNA is TGCGCCAGCAGCCAAGGGTTCCTAGCGGGGGCCAACACCGGGGAGCTGTTTTTT. It specifies CASSQGFLAGANTGELFF.

This clone was picked up one time. The gene calls are TRBV5-1 and TRBJ2-1; D not resolved. The length of the CDR3 is 17 residues. CDR1 and CDR2 (germline): SGHRS, YFSETQ. Trimming stripped 2 bases from V and 0 bases from J, with 15 bases between. The CDR3 nucleotides read TGCGCCAGCAGCTTTGTCCCAGTGGCGAGCTCCTACAATGAGCAGTTCTTC. As protein: CASSFVPVASSYNEQFF.

This clone was recorded a few times. This chain joins TRBV6-6 and TRBJ1-2, with D unresolved. The V end was cut by 2 bases, the J end by 6 bases, with 16 bases between. CDR1 is MNHNY and CDR2 is SVGAGI in the germline V gene (reference sequence). This CDR3 region has 15 residues. The DNA for the CDR3 is TGTGCCAGCAGTTACCCCAGTCGACGGGATAATGGCTACACCTTC. Translated, it gives CASSYPSRRDNGYTF.

The chain joins TRBV28 to TRBJ2-2, with D hard to call. Germline V lookup: CDR1 MDHEN, CDR2 SYDVKM. This CDR3 region has 13 residues. V shed 8 bases and J shed 2 bases, with 9 bases lying between them. Here the CDR3 reads CASDDSNTGELFF. Written as DNA, the CDR3 is TGTGCCAGCGATGACTCTAACACCGGGGAGCTGTTTTTT.

CDR3 sequence: CASSLAGQMTGANVLTF. The CDR3 DNA sequence: TGCGCCAGCAGCTTGGCGGGACAGATGACTGGGGCCAACGTCCTGACTTTC. V usage is TRBV5-1 and J usage is TRBJ2-6; 7 bases map to TRBD1. CDR1 and CDR2 from the germline V gene are SGHRS and YFSETQ. This CDR3 spans 17 amino acids. The J segment lost 2 bases and the V segment lost 0 bases, leaving 5 bases of the junction unmatched.

This clone was counted once. This same CDR3 is encoded by further DNA sequences in the sample. This sequence joins TRBV6-5 and TRBJ1-2, with D perhaps TRBD1 (6 bases). Germline values: CDR1 MNHEY, CDR2 SVGAGI. The CDR3 is made up of 13 amino acids. V gave up 5 bases and J gave up 2 bases, with 9 bases separating them. CDR3 residues: CASSTTGNYGYTF. CDR3 nucleotide sequence: TGTGCCAGCAGTACCACAGGGAACTATGGCTACACCTTC.

V and J are TRBV4-1 and TRBJ2-7, with 9 bases matching TRBD1. This CDR3 comprises 15 residues. Germline trimming cut 1 base from V and 9 bases from J; bases unmatched to any gene: 10. From germline, CDR1 is MGHRA and CDR2 YSYEKL. The CDR3 here is CASSQVSGTGLVQYF. CDR3 in DNA: TGCGCCAGCAGCCAAGTCTCCGGGACAGGGTTAGTGCAGTACTTC.

The rearrangement links TRBV7-9 to TRBJ2-5; possible D gene TRBD1, 6 bases. The V gene lost 1 base and the J gene lost 5 bases, with 14 bases spanning the gap. The CDR3 consists of 15 residues. From germline, CDR1 is SEHNR and CDR2 FQNEAQ (reference sequence). The DNA of the CDR3 is TGTGCCAGCAGCTTAGAAGGACAGAGCCTGGAGACCCAGTACTTC. This translates into CASSLEGQSLETQYF.

This clone was seen only once. The chain couples TRBV5-1 to TRBJ2-7; no reliable D call. Trimming removed 5 bases at V and 1 base at J, with 10 bases between. The CDR3 is 13 amino acids. Per the germline V gene, CDR1 is SGHRS and CDR2 is YFSETQ. The DNA of the CDR3 is TGCGCCAGCAGGGTGGGGTGGTCCTACGAGCAGTACTTC. It is translated as CASRVGWSYEQYF.

The gene calls are TRBV2 and TRBJ1-6; D is unclear. CDR1 and CDR2 from the germline V gene are SNHLY and FYNNEI. Between the trimmed V and J ends, which lost 5 bases and 10 bases, there was a span of 12 bases. The CDR3 has 13 residues. CDR3: CASSPEWRSPLHF. CDR3 DNA sequence: TGTGCCAGCAGTCCCGAGTGGCGATCACCCCTCCACTTT.

The genes are TRBV29-1 and TRBJ1-1; 8 bases fit TRBD1. With V trimmed by 7 bases and J by 3 bases, 16 bases remained unmatched. Germline CDR1 and CDR2: SQVTM and ANQGSEA. The CDR3 has 16 residues. The CDR3 spells CSGGSDRGRGDTEAFF. In nucleotides, the CDR3 is TGCAGCGGTGGTAGTGACAGGGGCCGGGGGGACACTGAAGCTTTCTTT.

V and J are TRBV7-3 and TRBJ2-3, with TRBD2 matching 12 bases. V lost 3 bases and J lost 5; bases outside the gene matches: 6. The CDR3 runs to 16 residues. Germline assignment: CDR1 SGHTA and CDR2 FQGTGA. The CDR3, as DNA: TGTGCCAGCAGCTTGACTAGCGGGAGATGGGGAGATACGCAGTATTTT. Translated, it gives CASSLTSGRWGDTQYF.

The genes are TRBV20-1 and TRBJ2-1; possibly TRBD2 for D (5 bases). The CDR3 extends over 11 amino acids. V was shortened by 4 bases and J by 14 bases, with 15 bases between the two germline ends. The germline CDR1 and CDR2 sequences are DFQATT and SNEGSKA (reference sequence). CDR3 amino acids: CSANRAGPEFF. Written as DNA, the CDR3 is TGCAGTGCTAACCGGGCGGGCCCCGAGTTCTTC.

This clone was recorded only once. V and J are TRBV29-1 and TRBJ2-2; 10 nucleotides align to TRBD2. The CDR3 has 13 amino acids. The V and J ends lost 3 bases and 9 bases, in that order; junction bases with no gene match: 4. Germline V gives CDR1 SQVTM, CDR2 ANQGSEA. CDR3 coding DNA: TGCAGCGTTGAGCTAGCGGGAGAATGGGAGCTGTTTTTT. It translates to CSVELAGEWELFF.

This chain links TRBV14 with TRBJ2-7, with 7 bases fitting TRBD1. The CDR3 sequence is 16 residues long. The germline V gene has CDR1 SGHDN and CDR2 FVKESK. Trimming at V came to 4 bases and at J to 3 bases, leaving 12 bases not matched to a gene. The CDR3 loop reads CASSPNGPGTDYEQYF. CDR3 DNA: TGTGCCAGCAGCCCAAATGGCCCCGGGACAGACTACGAGCAGTACTTC.

This clone was detected a few times. The rearrangement joins TRBV6-5 to TRBJ1-2; TRBD1 agrees at 8 bases. Looked up from germline, CDR1 is MNHEY and CDR2 is SVGAGI. This CDR3 has 13 residues. The J segment lost 8 bases and the V segment lost 2 bases, leaving 4 bases of the junction unmatched. CDR3 residues: CASSYDRGGGYTF. The DNA of the CDR3 is TGTGCCAGCAGTTACGACAGGGGCGGGGGCTACACCTTC.